This paragraph reports one T cell receptor beta chain. The sample comes from a study of Ad26.COV2.S vaccination and SARS-CoV-2 variants. Treatment here: about 20 received Ad26.COV2.S at low or high dose, single or two shots; roughly five received placebo; per-sample allocation not given. Day 63 after the first injection of vaccine or placebo was the sampling time. The data were produced by immunoSEQ multiplex PCR, yet TCRdb's version contains in-frame clones alone and is incomplete. The sample contains some 340,000 clones, 86% of which appear only once. CDR1 SGHTA and CDR2 FQGNSA come from the germline V gene. The V and J ends lost 5 bases and 7 bases respectively, with 23 bases between them. There are 17 residues in the CDR3.

The genes are TRBV7-2 and TRBJ2-2, with D possibly matching TRBD2 (6 bases). The origin of this receptor is a person aged 18-65 years who received the Ad26.COV2.S COVID-19 vaccine or a placebo. Specimen: peripheral blood, collected in a trial of Ad26.COV2.S vaccine versus placebo. The CDR3 nucleotides read TGTGCCAGCAGCCATAGGCCCAGGCAGGGAGGATTCGGGGAGCTGTTTTTT. Amino acids: CASSHRPRQGGFGELFF.